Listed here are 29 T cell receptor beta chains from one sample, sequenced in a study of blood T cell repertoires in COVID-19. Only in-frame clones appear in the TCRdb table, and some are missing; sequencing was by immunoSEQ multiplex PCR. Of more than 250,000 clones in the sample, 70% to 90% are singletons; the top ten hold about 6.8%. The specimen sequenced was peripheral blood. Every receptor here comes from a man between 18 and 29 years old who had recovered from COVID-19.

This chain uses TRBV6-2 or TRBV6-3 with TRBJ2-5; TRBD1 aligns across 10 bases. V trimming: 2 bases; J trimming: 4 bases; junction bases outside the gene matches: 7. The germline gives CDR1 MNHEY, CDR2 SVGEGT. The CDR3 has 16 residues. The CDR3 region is CASSYPPGQGRETQYF. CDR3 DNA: TGTGCCAGCAGTTACCCGCCGGGACAGGGGCGAGAGACCCAGTACTTC.

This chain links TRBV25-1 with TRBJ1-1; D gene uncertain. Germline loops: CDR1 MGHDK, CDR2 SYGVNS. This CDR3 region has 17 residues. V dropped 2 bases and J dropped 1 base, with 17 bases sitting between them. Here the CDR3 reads CASSEVLLGRKNTEAFF. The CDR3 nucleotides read TGTGCCAGCAGTGAAGTCCTTCTAGGGAGGAAGAACACTGAAGCTTTCTTT.

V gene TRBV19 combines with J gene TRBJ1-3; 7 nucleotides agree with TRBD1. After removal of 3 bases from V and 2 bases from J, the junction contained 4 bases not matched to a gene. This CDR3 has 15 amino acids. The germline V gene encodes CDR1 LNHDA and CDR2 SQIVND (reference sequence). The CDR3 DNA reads TGTGCCAGTAGTATGGCGGGACAGACTGGAAACACCATATATTTT. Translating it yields CASSMAGQTGNTIYF.

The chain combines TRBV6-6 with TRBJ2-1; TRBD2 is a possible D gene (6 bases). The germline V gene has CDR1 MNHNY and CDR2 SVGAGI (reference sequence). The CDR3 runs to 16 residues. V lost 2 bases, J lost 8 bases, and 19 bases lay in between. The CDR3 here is CASSYNQAAPGDEQFF. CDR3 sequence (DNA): TGTGCCAGCAGTTACAATCAGGCTGCCCCGGGGGATGAGCAGTTCTTC.

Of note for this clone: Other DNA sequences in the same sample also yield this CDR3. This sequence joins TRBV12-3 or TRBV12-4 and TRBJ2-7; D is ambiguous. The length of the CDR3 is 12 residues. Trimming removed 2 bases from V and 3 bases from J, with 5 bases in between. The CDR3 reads CASSLNNYEQYF. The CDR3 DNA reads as TGTGCCAGCAGTTTAAATAACTACGAGCAGTACTTC.

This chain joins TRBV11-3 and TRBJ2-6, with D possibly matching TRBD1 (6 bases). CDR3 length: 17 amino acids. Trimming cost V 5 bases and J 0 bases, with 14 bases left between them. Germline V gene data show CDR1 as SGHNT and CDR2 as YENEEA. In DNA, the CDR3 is TGTGCCAGCAGCAAAGGGGGACAAAGCTCTGGGGCCAACGTCCTGACTTTC. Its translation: CASSKGGQSSGANVLTF.

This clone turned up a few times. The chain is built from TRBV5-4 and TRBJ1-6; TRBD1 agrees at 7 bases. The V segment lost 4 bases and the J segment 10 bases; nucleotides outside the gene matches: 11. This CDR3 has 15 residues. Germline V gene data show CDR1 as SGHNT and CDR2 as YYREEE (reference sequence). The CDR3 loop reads CASSPTGVSESPLHF. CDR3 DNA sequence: TGTGCCAGCAGCCCAACAGGGGTGTCAGAATCACCCCTCCACTTT.

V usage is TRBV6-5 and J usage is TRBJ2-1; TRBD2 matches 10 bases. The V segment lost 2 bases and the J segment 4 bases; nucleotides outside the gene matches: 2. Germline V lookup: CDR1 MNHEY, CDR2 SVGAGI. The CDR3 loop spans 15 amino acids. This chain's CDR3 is CASSYGTSDYNEQFF. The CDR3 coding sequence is TGTGCCAGCAGTTACGGGACTAGCGATTACAATGAGCAGTTCTTC.

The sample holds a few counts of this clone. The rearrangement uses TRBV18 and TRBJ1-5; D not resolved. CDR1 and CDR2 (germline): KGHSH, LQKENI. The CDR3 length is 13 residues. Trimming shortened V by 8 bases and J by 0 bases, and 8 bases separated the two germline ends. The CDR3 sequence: CASREFSNQPQHF. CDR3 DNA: TGTGCCAGCCGGGAGTTTAGCAATCAGCCCCAGCATTTT.

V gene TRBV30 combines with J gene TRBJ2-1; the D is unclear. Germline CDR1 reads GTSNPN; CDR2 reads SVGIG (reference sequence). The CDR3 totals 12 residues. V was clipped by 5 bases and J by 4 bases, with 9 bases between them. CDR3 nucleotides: TGTGCCTGGGCCTATGAGTACAATGAGCAGTTCTTC. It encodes CAWAYEYNEQFF.

CDR3 coding DNA: TGTGCCATCAGTAGACAGGGTGTCGACGAGCAGTACTTC. This codes for CAISRQGVDEQYF. The chain employs TRBV10-3 and TRBJ2-7; 7 bases are a match to TRBD1. V lost 5 bases and J lost 5; bases outside the gene matches: 6. Looked up from germline, CDR1 is ENHRY and CDR2 is SYGVKD. CDR3 length equals 13 residues.

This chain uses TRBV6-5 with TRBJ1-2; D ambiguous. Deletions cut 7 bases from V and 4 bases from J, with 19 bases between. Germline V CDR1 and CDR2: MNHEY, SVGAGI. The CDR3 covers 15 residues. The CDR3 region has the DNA TGTGCCAGCACCGACACCAATCCCCCCCTCTATGGCTACACCTTC. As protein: CASTDTNPPLYGYTF.

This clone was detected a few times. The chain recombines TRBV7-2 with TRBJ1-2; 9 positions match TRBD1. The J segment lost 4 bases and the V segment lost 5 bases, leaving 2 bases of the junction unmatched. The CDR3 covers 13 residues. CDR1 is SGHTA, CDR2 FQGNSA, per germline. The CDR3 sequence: CASSTGQGYGYTF. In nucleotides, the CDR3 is TGTGCCAGCAGCACGGGACAGGGCTATGGCTACACCTTC. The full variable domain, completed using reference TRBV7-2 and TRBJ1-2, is GAGVSQSPSNKVTEKGKDVELRCDPISGHTALYWYRQSLGQGLEFLIYFQGNSAPDKSGLPSDRFSAERTGGSVSTLTIQRTQQEDSAVYLCASSTGQGYGYTFGSGTRLTVV.

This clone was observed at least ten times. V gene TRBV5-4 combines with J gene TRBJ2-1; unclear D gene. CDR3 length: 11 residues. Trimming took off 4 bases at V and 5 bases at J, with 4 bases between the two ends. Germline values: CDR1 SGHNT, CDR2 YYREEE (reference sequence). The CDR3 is CASSVNNEQFF. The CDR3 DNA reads TGTGCCAGCAGCGTTAACAATGAGCAGTTCTTC. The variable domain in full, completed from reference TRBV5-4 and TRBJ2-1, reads ETGVTQSPTHLIKTRGQQVTLRCSSQSGHNTVSWYQQALGQGPQFIFQYYREEENGRGNFPPRFSGLQFPNYSSELNVNALELDDSALYLCASSVNNEQFFGPGTRLTVL.

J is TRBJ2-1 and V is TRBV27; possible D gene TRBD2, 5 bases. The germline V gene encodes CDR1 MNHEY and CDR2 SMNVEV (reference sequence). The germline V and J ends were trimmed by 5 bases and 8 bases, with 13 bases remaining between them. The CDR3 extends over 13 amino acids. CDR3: CASSPYSGDEQFF. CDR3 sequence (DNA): TGTGCCAGCAGTCCGTACAGCGGCGATGAGCAGTTCTTC.

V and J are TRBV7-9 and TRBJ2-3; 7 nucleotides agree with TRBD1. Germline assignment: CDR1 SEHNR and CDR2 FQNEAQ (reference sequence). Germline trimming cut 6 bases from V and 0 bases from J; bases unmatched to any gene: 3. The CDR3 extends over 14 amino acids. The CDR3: CASRTGQSTDTQYF. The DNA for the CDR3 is TGTGCCAGCAGGACGGGACAGAGCACAGATACGCAGTATTTT.

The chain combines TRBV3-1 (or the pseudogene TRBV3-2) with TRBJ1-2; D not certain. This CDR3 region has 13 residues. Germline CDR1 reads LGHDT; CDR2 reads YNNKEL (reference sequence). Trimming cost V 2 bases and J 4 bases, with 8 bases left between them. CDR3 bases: TGTGCCAGCAGCCAACTGGGAGCCTATGGCTACACCTTC. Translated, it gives CASSQLGAYGYTF.

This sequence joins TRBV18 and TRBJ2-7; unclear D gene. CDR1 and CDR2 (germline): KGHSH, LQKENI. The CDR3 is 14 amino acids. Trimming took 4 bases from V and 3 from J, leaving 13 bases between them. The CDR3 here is CASSRGLENYEQYF. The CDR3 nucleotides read TGTGCCAGCTCACGAGGCCTAGAAAACTACGAGCAGTACTTC.

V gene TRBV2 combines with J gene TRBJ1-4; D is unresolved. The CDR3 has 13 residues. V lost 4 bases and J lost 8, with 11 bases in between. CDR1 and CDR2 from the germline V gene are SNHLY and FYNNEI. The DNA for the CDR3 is TGTGCCAGCAGTGGCGGACTTGGAGAAAAACTGTTTTTT. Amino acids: CASSGGLGEKLFF.

The CDR3 region is CASSPWQVSDTQYF. In DNA form, the CDR3 reads TGTGCCAGCAGCCCATGGCAGGTTTCAGATACGCAGTATTTT. The chain is built from TRBV6-2 or TRBV6-3 and TRBJ2-3; no firm D call. Looked up from germline, CDR1 is MNHEY and CDR2 is SVGEGT. V was trimmed by 6 bases and J by 4 bases, leaving 14 bases between them. This CDR3 region has 14 residues.

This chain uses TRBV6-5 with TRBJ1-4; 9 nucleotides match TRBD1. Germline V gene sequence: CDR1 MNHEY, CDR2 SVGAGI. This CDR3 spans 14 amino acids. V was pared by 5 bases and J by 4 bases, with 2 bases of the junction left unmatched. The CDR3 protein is CASSRTGVNEKLFF. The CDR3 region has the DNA TGTGCCAGCAGTCGGACAGGGGTTAATGAAAAACTGTTTTTT.

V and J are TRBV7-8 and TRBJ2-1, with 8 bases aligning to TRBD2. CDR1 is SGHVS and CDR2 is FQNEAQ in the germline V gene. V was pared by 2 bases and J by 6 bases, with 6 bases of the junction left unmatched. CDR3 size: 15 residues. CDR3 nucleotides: TGTGCCAGCAGCTTACCGGGGGGGAACGTCAATGAGCAGTTCTTC. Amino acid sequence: CASSLPGGNVNEQFF. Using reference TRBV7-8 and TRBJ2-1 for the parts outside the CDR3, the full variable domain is GAGVSQSPRYKVAKRGQDVALRCDPISGHVSLFWYQQALGQGPEFLTYFQNEAQLDKSGLPSDRFFAERPEGSVSTLKIQRTQQEDSAVYLCASSLPGGNVNEQFFGPGTRLTVL.

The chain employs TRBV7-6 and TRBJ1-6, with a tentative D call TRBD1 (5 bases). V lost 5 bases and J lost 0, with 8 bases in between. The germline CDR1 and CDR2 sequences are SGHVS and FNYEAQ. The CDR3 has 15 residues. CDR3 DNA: TGTGCCAGCAGCGGCAGGGACTCCTATAATTCACCCCTCCACTTT. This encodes CASSGRDSYNSPLHF.

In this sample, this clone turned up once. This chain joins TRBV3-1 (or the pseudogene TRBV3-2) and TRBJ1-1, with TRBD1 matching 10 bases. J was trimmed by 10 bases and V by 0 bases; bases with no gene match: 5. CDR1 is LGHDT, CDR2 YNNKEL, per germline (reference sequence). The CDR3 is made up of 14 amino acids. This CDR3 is CASSQDGRQGAAFF. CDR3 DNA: TGTGCCAGCAGCCAAGATGGGAGACAGGGGGCAGCTTTCTTT.

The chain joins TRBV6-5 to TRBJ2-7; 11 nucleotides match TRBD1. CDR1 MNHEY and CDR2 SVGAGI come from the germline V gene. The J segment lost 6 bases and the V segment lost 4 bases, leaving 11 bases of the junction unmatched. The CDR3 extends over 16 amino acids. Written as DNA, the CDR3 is TGTGCCAGCAGTTTGGACAGGGGGCACGAAATTAGCGAGCAGTACTTC. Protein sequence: CASSLDRGHEISEQYF.

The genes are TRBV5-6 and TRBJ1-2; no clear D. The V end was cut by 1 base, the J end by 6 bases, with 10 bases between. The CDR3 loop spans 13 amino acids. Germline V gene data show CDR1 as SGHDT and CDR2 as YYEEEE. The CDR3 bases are TGTGCCAGCAGCTTGTACTTCCTCGATGGCTACACCTTC. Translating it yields CASSLYFLDGYTF.

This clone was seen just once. The CDR3 spells CSVEDRGRTGELFF. Here the CDR3 DNA reads TGCAGCGTTGAAGATAGGGGGCGGACCGGGGAGCTGTTTTTT. The chain recombines TRBV29-1 with TRBJ2-2; 7 bases agree with TRBD1. Germline V lookup: CDR1 SQVTM, CDR2 ANQGSEA. The CDR3 has 14 residues. Trimming cost V 0 bases and J 5 bases; bases outside gene matches: 3.

The CDR3 here is CASTTPSGSFYEQYF. In DNA, the CDR3 is TGTGCCAGCACCACCCCTAGCGGGAGTTTCTACGAGCAGTACTTC. This sequence joins TRBV2 and TRBJ2-7, with 10 bases that match TRBD2. V was pared by 7 bases and J by 3 bases, with 9 bases of the junction left unmatched. CDR1 and CDR2 (germline): SNHLY, FYNNEI. This CDR3 contains 15 residues. The entire variable domain, with the rest obtained from reference TRBV2 and TRBJ2-7, is as follows: EPEVTQTPSHQVTQMGQEVILRCVPISNHLYFYWYRQILGQKVEFLVSFYNNEISEKSEIFDDQFSVERPDGSNFTLKIRSTKLEDSAMYFCASTTPSGSFYEQYFGPGTRLTVT.

CDR3 loop: CASNTGTGGATFSGANVLTF. The CDR3 bases are TGCGCCAGCAACACCGGGACAGGGGGCGCGACTTTCTCTGGGGCCAACGTCCTGACTTTC. J is TRBJ2-6 and V is TRBV5-1; TRBD1 agrees at 12 bases. Germline assignment: CDR1 SGHRS and CDR2 YFSETQ. Losses at the gene ends were 6 bases for V and 0 bases for J; bases not matched to a gene: 13. The CDR3 extends over 20 amino acids.